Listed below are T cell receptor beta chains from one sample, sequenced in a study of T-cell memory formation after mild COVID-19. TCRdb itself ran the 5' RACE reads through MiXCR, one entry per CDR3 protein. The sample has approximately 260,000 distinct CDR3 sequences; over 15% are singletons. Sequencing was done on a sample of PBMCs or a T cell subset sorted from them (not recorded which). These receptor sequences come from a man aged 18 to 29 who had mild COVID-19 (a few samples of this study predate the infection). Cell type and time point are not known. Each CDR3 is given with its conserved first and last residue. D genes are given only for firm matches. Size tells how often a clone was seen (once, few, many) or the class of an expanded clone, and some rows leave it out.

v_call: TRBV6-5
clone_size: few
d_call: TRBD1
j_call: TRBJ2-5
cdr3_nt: TGTGCCAGCAGTCCCTCCCCGGGGACAGGAGAAGAGACCCAGTACTTC
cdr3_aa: CASSPSPGTGEETQYF

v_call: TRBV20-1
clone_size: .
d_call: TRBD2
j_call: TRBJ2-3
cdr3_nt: TGCAGTGCTAGAGGGCTAGCGGTTAGCACAGATACGCAGTATTTT
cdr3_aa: CSARGLAVSTDTQYF

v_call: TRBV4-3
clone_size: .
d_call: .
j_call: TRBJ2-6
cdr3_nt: TGCGCCAGCAGCCAAGATTATGCAGGGACTGGGGCCAACGTCCTGACTTTC
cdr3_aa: CASSQDYAGTGANVLTF

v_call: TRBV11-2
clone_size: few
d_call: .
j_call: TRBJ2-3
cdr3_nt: TGTGCCAGCAGCCAGACCGGGCTGAGCACAGATACGCAGTATTTT
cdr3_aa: CASSQTGLSTDTQYF

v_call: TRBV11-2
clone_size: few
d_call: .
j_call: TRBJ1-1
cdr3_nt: TGTGCCAGCAGCTTAGAAGCCAAGAACACTGAAGCTTTCTTT
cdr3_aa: CASSLEAKNTEAFF

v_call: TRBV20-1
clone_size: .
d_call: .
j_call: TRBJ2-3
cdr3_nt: TGCAGTGCGAGCCCTCTGGGTCGCACAGATACGCAGTATTTT
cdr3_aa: CSASPLGRTDTQYF

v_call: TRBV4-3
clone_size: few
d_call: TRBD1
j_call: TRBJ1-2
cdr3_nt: TGCGCCAGCAGCCAAGGTGTGGACAGGGGTTATGGCTACACCTTC
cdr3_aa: CASSQGVDRGYGYTF

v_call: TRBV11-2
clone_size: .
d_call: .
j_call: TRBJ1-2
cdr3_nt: TGTGCCAGCAGCCCGTGGACCTTAACCAGGACCTATGGCTACACCTTC
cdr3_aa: CASSPWTLTRTYGYTF

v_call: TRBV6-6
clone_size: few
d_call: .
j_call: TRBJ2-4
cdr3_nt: TGTGCCAGCAGCCAACACTTAGGCATTCAGTACTTC
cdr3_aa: CASSQHLGIQYF

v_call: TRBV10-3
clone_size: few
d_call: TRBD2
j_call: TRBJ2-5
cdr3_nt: TGTGCCATCAGTGAGTCGGAGGGGACTAGCGGTTTCGGGACCCAGTACTTC
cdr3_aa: CAISESEGTSGFGTQYF

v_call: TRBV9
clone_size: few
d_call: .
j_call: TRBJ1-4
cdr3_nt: TGTGCCACCCGTAATGAAAAACTGTTTTTT
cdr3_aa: CATRNEKLFF

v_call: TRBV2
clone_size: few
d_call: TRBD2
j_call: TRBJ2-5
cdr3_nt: TGTGCCAGCCTCCGGACTAGCGGGGGTCAAGAGACCCAGTACTTC
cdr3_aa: CASLRTSGGQETQYF

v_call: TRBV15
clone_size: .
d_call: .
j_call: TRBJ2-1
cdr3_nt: TGTGCCACCAGCAGTTACCCGGGTCGGGGAAACTCCTACAATGAGCAGTTCTTC
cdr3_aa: CATSSYPGRGNSYNEQFF

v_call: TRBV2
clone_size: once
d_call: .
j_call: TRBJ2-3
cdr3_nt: TGTGCCAGCATAGGGCCACGCACAGATACGCAGTATTTT
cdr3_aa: CASIGPRTDTQYF

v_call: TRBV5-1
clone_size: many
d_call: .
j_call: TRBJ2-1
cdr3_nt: TGCGCCAGCAGCTCCGAACCGGGCGGGACAGTCAGTGAGCAGTTCTTC
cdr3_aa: CASSSEPGGTVSEQFF

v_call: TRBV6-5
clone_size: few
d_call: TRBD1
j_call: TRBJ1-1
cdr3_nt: TGTGCCAGCAGTTCCCGGGTGACAGGGGGCACTGAAGCTTTCTTT
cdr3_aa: CASSSRVTGGTEAFF

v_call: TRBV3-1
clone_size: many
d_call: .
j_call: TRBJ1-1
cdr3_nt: TGTGCCAGCAGCCAGGGGTTCACTGAAGCTTTCTTT
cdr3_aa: CASSQGFTEAFF

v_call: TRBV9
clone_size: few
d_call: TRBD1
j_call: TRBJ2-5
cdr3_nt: TGTGCCAGCAGTCCTCCCTCAGGGGGCGTAAACCAAGAGACCCAGTACTTC
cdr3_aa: CASSPPSGGVNQETQYF

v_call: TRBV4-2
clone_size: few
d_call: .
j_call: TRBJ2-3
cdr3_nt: TGTGCCAGCAGCCCGAAAACGGGGGGCCTCGTCACAGATACGCAGTATTTT
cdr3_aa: CASSPKTGGLVTDTQYF

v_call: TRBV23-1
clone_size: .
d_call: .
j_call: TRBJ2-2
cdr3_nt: TGCGCCAGCACAGGCCTACTGCCCCACCGGGGAGCTGTTTTT
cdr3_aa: CASTGLLPHRGAVF

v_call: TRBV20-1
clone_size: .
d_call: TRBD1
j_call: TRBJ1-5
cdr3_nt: TGCAGTGCCCCCGACAGGGACCATCAGCCCCAGCATTTT
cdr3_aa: CSAPDRDHQPQHF

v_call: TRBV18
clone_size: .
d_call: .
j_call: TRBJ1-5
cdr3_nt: TGTGCCAGCTCACCGGGGGGGGCGGATCAGCCCCAGCATTTT
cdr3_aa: CASSPGGADQPQHF

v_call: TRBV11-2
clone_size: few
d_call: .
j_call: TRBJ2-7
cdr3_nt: TGTGCCAGCAGCTCCGTAATACAGGGATTTAGATTAGGGCAGTACTTC
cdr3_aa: CASSSVIQGFRLGQYF

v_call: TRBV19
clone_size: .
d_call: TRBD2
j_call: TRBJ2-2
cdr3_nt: TGTGCCAGTAGTAGGACTGGCCGCGCTAGCGGGGGCACCGGGGAGCTGTTTTTT
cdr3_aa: CASSRTGRASGGTGELFF